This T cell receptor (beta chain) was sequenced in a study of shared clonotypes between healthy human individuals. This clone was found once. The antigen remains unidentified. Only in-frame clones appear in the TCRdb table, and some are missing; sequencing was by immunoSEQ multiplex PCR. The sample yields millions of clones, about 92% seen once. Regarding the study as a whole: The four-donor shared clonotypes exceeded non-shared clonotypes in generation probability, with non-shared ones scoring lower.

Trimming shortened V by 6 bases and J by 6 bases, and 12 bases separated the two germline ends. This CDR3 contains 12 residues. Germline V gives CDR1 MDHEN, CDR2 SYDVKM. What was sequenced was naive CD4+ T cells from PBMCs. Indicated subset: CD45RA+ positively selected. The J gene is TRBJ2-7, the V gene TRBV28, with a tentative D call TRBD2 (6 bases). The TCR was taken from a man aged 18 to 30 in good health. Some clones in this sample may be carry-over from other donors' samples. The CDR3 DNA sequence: TGTGCCAGCAGCTCCTCGGGGGTCGAGCAGTACTTC. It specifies CASSSSGVEQYF.